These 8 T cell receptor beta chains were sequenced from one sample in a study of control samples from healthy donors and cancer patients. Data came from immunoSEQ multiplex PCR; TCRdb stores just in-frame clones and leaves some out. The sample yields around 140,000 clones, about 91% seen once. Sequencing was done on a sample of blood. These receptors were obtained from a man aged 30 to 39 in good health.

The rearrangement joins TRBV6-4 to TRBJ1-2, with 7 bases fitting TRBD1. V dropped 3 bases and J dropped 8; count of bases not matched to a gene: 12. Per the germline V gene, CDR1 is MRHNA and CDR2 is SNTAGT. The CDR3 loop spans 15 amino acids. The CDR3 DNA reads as TGTGCCAGCAGTGAAAGGACAGGTGGAAGCGGAGGCTACACCTTC. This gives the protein CASSERTGGSGGYTF.

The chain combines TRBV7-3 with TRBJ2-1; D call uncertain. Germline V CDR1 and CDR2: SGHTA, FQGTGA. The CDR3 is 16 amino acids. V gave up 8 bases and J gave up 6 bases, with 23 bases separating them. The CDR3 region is CASSGKPGRNPNEQFF. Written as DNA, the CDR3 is TGTGCCAGCTCCGGAAAACCAGGCCGCAATCCCAATGAGCAGTTCTTC.

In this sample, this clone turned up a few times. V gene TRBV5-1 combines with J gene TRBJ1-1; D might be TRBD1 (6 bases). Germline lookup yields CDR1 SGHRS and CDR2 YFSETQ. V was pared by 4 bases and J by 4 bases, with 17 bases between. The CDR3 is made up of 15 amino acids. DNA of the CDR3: TGCGCCAGCAGCACAACTACAGGGCGGACCACTGAAGCTTTCTTT. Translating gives CASSTTTGRTTEAFF. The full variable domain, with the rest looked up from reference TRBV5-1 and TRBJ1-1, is KAGVTQTPRYLIKTRGQQVTLSCSPISGHRSVSWYQQTPGQGLQFLFEYFSETQRNKGNFPGRFSGRQFSNSRSEMNVSTLELGDSALYLCASSTTTGRTTEAFFGQGTRLTVV.

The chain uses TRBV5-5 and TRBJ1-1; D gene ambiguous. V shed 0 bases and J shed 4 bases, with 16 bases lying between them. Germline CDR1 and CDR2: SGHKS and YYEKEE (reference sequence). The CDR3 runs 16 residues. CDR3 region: CASSLGAFVAGTEAFF. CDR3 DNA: TGTGCCAGCAGCTTGGGGGCGTTCGTGGCGGGCACTGAAGCTTTCTTT.

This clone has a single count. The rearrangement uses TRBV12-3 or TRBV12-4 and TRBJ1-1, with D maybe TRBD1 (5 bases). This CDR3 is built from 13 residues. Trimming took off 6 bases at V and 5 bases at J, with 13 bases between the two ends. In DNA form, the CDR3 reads TGTGCCAGCAGCTTAAACAGGAGGACTGAAGCTTTCTTT. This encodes CASSLNRRTEAFF.

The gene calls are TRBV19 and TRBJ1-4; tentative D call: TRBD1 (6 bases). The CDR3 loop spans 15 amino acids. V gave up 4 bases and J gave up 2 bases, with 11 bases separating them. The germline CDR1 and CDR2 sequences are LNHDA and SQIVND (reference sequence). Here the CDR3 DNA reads TGTGCCAGTAGTACCCAGGGGATGACTAATGAAAAACTGTTTTTT. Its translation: CASSTQGMTNEKLFF.

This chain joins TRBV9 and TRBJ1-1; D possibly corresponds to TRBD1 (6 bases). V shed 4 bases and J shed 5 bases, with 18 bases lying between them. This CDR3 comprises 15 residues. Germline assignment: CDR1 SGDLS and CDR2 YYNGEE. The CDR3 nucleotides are TGTGCCAGCAGCCCCCGGGGAGGGGGGAGGACTGAAGCTTTCTTT. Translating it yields CASSPRGGGRTEAFF.

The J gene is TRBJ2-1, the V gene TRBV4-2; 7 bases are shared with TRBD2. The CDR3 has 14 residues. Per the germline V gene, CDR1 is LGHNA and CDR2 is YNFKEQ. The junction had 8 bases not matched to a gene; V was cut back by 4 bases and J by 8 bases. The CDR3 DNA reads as TGTGCCAGCAGCCGAGGACTAGTAGGAGATGAGCAGTTCTTC. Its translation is CASSRGLVGDEQFF.